This is a list of T cell receptor beta chains from one sample in a study of Ad26.COV2.S vaccination and SARS-CoV-2 variants. Clones were read by immunoSEQ multiplex PCR, and TCRdb kept only the in-frame ones, dropping some. In the table there are hundreds of thousands of clones, 75% to 95% of which are singletons. Sequencing used peripheral blood, obtained in a trial of Ad26.COV2.S vaccine versus placebo. The origin of the receptors is a person aged 18-60 years who received the Ad26.COV2.S COVID-19 vaccine or a placebo. Each CDR3 is given with its conserved first and last residue.

V gene: TRBV6-5; CDR3 protein: CASRQGGEKLFF
V gene: TRBV5-1; CDR3 protein: CASSNRLMPDTQYF
V gene: TRBV3-1/TRBV3-2; CDR3 protein: CASSRAYYGYTF
V gene: TRBV3-1/TRBV3-2; CDR3 protein: CASSQNLRLWESFTGELFF
V gene: TRBV5-4; CDR3 protein: CASSLLAGDTGELFF
V gene: TRBV9; CDR3 protein: CASSVGSGLGFYEQYF
V gene: TRBV28; CDR3 protein: CASQTGGLSYTF
V gene: TRBV14; CDR3 protein: CASSQGLLETQYF
V gene: TRBV7-8; CDR3 protein: CASSFVRSSYEQYF
V gene: TRBV27; CDR3 protein: CASSPLPTGELFF
V gene: TRBV9; CDR3 protein: CASSAPPRNEQFF
V gene: TRBV4-3; CDR3 protein: CASSQDGAGGAYNEQFF
V gene: TRBV30; CDR3 protein: CAWSEIYGYTF
V gene: TRBV5-1; CDR3 protein: CASSLDDYGYTF
V gene: TRBV18; CDR3 protein: CASSLLNLLAGGSEQFF
V gene: TRBV7-2; CDR3 protein: CATSKDGQVQGETQYF
V gene: TRBV12-3/TRBV12-4; CDR3 protein: CASSKDPEGAFF
V gene: TRBV19; CDR3 protein: CASSINGSGWYGYTF
V gene: TRBV5-1; CDR3 protein: CASRIRTGAYEQYF
V gene: TRBV4-1; CDR3 protein: CASSQRSRVEGEKLFF
V gene: TRBV4-3; CDR3 protein: CASSQDLGLAGGLEQFF
V gene: TRBV9; CDR3 protein: CASSVLGSGGGNEQFF